This TCR beta chain was identified in a study of beta chain features in type 1 diabetes (dated by TCRdb to between 2018 and 2020). Broadly, across the study: No differences in mean age, gender distribution, total cell number or subset yield were found between patients and healthy donors. Across all samples, some 110,000,000 sorted cells were examined, and cell number per subset correlated strongly with RNA yield. In the study, recently diagnosed type 1 diabetes patients and matched healthy donors were compared on the TCRB repertoires of their sorted circulating CD4+ T cell subsets. Regulatory and stem cell-like memory subsets were obtained from only 8 patients and roughly eight healthy donors, while naive and central memory subsets were obtained from all 30 or so donors. Overall study outcomes, separate from this receptor: A moderate but significant shortening of TCRB CDR3 length was observed in type 1 diabetes patients in all four CD4+ subsets. Because the HLA sub-analyses included only small numbers of individuals, any influence of HLA type on TCRB rearrangement was left unresolved. Naive, central memory and regulatory TCRB repertoires appeared to be more alike among patients than among healthy donors. Shorter templates might have been favored by PCR, but patient and control samples were amplified and corrected together, so both groups would have been affected equally by any skew. Because cDNA was sequenced instead of genomic DNA, highly expressing activated cells could be over-represented, though the groups showed no difference in activation or CD3 levels. Patients with type 1 diabetes made fewer insertions and deleted more nucleotides at VDJ recombination sites, implying thymic rearrangement abnormalities.

The germline V gene encodes CDR1 SGHAT and CDR2 FQNNGV. The CDR3 starts with the cysteine, ends with the phenylalanine, and has 14 residues. CDR3 DNA only is kept here, 42 bases in frame from base 1. Relative to germline, V is 1 base shorter and J is 11 bases shorter, with 16 bases between their ends. From each donor, a single peripheral blood sample of roughly 0.11 L on average was drawn into heparinised tubes. Naive, central memory, regulatory and stem cell-like memory CD4+ T cells were sorted on a BD FACSAria II using a panel including CD45RO, CCR7, CD25, CD127, CD95 and CD27. Every sorted population had a purity above 95%. Right away, PBMCs were isolated by Lymphoprep density gradient centrifugation and were stained directly, with no culture step. Samples were stained and sorted in pairs, with one healthy donor and one patient per experiment, so that batch effects were minimized. A word on this clone: No cognate antigen has been identified for it. No much larger clone is present one base from it, and per-base qualities are unavailable.

The entire isolated RNA was reverse transcribed using the High Capacity cDNA Reverse Transcription Kit, and thus expressed TCRB transcripts were sequenced. Naive, central memory and regulatory T cell samples underwent deep immunoSEQ sequencing, averaging approximately 3.5 million total reads per sample. Sorted cells were lysed in RLT buffer and RNA was extracted with DNase-treated RNeasy Micro or Mini kits, depending on cell number. To prevent cross-contamination, each cell subset was processed individually, whereas patient and healthy donor samples were processed jointly. The immunoSEQ multiplex PCR was used to amplify TCRB sequences from cDNA, yielding 87-bp fragments that span the CDR3 region. Sequencing of the amplicons was performed on the Illumina HiSeq platform. In the source study's methods: Synthetic template baselines were used to correct PCR bias computationally, reads within Hamming distance 2 were collapsed together, and singletons that could not be merged were discarded. By aligning reads against IMGT, V, D and J genes, CDR3 length, and insertions or deletions at six rearrangement sites were assigned. Within each subset, clonotype counts were normalized to sorted cell number, after which true diversity and Gini coefficients were computed with the tcR R package. The overlap coefficient, calculated on TCRB nucleotide sequences, was used to quantify repertoire sharing. In its TCRdb copy, this immuneACCESS table keeps in-frame sequences only and misses some clones. Where compared with another copy, unresolved V genes explain less than half of these, and the others have no known cause. The DNA gave D and trimming, while V, J and clone size come from that table. A total of roughly 180,000 clones appear in this sample, approximately 8.1% of them only once. Of the sample, about 0.95% is held by the ten largest clones.

This sequence originates from a woman between 35 and 50 years old with type 1 diabetes. The sequence is built from TRBV11-2 and TRBJ2-3, and possibly TRBD2, on 5 matching bases. Sequencing used central memory CD4+ T cells from blood. The nucleotides are TGTGCCAGCAGCTTAGCGTCGCTTGCGGGTGTGCAGTATTTT. Its translation reads: CASSLASLAGVQYF. Here the CDR3 is joined to the reference TRBV11-2 and TRBJ2-3 genes, and the full variable domain is: EAGVAQSPRYKIIEKRQSVAFWCNPISGHATLYWYQQILGQGPKLLIQFQNNGVVDDSQLPKDRFSAERLKGVDSTLKIQPAKLEDSAVYLCASSLASLAGVQYFGPGTRLTVL.